The TCR beta chain described here comes from a study of beta chain features in type 1 diabetes (dated 2018 in TCRdb). About the full investigation: Mean age, gender distribution, total cell number and subset yield did not differ between patients and healthy donors. Across all samples, some 99 million sorted cells were examined, and cell number per subset correlated strongly with RNA yield. The study compared the TCRB repertoires of sorted circulating CD4+ T cell subsets in recently diagnosed type 1 diabetes patients with those in matched healthy donors. Whereas all 30 or so donors provided naive and central memory subsets, regulatory and stem cell-like memory subsets were isolated from just 8 patients and about eight healthy donors. What the work shows at the level of the full study, not this receptor alone: Because cDNA was sequenced instead of genomic DNA, highly expressing activated cells could be over-represented, though the groups showed no difference in activation or CD3 levels. Naive, central memory and regulatory TCRB repertoires appeared to be more alike among patients than among healthy donors. Shorter templates might have been favored by PCR, but patient and control samples were amplified and corrected together, so both groups would have been affected equally by any skew. Only small numbers of individuals were included in the HLA sub-analyses, which left unresolved whether HLA type had any influence on TCRB rearrangement. At VDJ recombination sites, type 1 diabetes patients had fewer insertions and more deleted nucleotides, which implies abnormalities in thymic rearrangement. A moderate but significant shortening of TCRB CDR3 length was observed in type 1 diabetes patients in all four CD4+ subsets.

Each donor gave one peripheral blood draw, roughly 120 mL on average, collected into heparinised tubes. Naive, central memory, regulatory and stem cell-like memory CD4+ T cells were sorted on a BD FACSAria II using a panel including CD45RO, CCR7, CD25, CD127, CD95 and CD27. All sorted populations exceeded 95% purity. PBMCs were isolated immediately by Lymphoprep density gradient centrifugation and stained directly without culture. So that batch effects would be minimized, each experiment stained and sorted samples in pairs, pairing one healthy donor with one patient. The entire isolated RNA was reverse transcribed using the High Capacity cDNA Reverse Transcription Kit, and thus expressed TCRB transcripts were sequenced. Deep immunoSEQ sequencing was performed on naive, central memory and regulatory T cell samples, with an average of about 3.6 million total reads per sample. Sorted cells were lysed in RLT buffer, and RNA was extracted using DNase-treated RNeasy Micro or Mini kits according to cell number. Each cell subset was processed on its own to prevent cross-contamination, while patient and healthy donor samples were processed together. Using the immunoSEQ multiplex PCR, TCRB sequences were amplified from cDNA into 87-bp fragments spanning the CDR3 region. Sequencing of the amplicons was done on the Illumina HiSeq platform. Processing in the source paper ran as follows. PCR bias was corrected computationally using synthetic template baselines, and reads within Hamming distance 2 were collapsed, with unmergeable singletons discarded. Reads were aligned against IMGT so that V, D and J genes, CDR3 length and insertions or deletions at six rearrangement sites could be assigned. Within each subset, clonotype counts were normalized to the number of sorted cells before true diversity and Gini coefficients were calculated with the tcR R package. The overlap coefficient, calculated on TCRB nucleotide sequences, was used to quantify repertoire sharing. Out-of-frame TCRB sequences from naive cells were analyzed to stand in for the pre-selection repertoire. Imported from immuneACCESS, the table was reduced by TCRdb to in-frame sequences with V and J called. These copies leave out some clones; in studies compared against another copy, an unresolved V gene accounts for under half, and the cause of the remainder is not known. D and trimming come from the DNA, and the V and J calls and clone size come from that table. The sample table contains about 270,000 clones; only one count was recorded for over 12% of them. More than 0.025% of the sample comes from the top ten.

Cut back by 3 bases and 2 bases, the V and J ends lie 5 bases apart. Taken from cysteine to phenylalanine, the CDR3 has 13 residues. Only the CDR3 region is kept as DNA, spanning 39 bases read in frame from base 1. CDR1 and CDR2 were assigned from the germline V gene as LGHNT and FRNRAP. Only a few counts were recorded for this clone. Its antigen is currently not known. No much larger clone exists at a distance of one base, and base qualities are not known. The material sequenced was naive CD4+ T cells from blood. The cell subset or site label here, explained by the study, means: true naive CD4+ T cells. The chain couples TRBV12-5 to TRBJ1-5; the best D guess is TRBD1, with 5 bases matching. This TCR derives from a woman in her thirties or forties in good health. The nucleotide sequence is given as TGTGCTAGTGGTTTACAGGGCAATCAGCCCCAGCATTTT. The translation is CASGLQGNQPQHF. With the rest looked up from the reference TRBV12-5 and TRBJ1-5 genes rather than sequenced, the full variable domain is DARVTQTPRHKVTEMGQEVTMRCQPILGHNTVFWYRQTMMQGLELLAYFRNRAPLDDSGMPKDRFSAEMPDATLATLKIQPSEPRDSAVYFCASGLQGNQPQHFGDGTRLSIL.